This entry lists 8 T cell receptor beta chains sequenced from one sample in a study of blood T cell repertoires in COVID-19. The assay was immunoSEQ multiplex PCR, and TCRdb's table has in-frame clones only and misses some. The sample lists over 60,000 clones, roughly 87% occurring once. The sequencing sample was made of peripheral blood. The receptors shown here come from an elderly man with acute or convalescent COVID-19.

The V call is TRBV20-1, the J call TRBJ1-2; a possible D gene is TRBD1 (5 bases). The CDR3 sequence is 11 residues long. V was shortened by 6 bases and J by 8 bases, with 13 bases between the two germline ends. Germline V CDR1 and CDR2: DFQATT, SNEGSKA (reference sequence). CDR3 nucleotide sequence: TGCAGTGCCCCAGGGTCGCGCGGCTACACCTTC. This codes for CSAPGSRGYTF.

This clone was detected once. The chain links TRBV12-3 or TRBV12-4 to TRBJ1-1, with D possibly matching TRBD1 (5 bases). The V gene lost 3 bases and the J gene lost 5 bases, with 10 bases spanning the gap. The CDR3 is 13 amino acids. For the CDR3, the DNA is TGTGCCAGCAGTTTGGCCGGGGGTACTGAAGCTTTCTTT. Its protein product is CASSLAGGTEAFF.

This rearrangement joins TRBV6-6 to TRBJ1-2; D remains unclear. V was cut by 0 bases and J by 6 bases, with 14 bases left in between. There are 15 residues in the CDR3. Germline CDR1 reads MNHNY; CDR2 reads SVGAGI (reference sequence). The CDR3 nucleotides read TGTGCCAGCAGTTACTCGAAACCCCCGAGGGATGGCTACACCTTC. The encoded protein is CASSYSKPPRDGYTF.

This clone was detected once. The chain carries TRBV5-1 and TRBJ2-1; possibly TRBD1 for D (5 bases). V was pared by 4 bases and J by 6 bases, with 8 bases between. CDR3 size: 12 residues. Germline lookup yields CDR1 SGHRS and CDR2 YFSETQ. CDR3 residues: CASSVQANEQFF. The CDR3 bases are TGCGCCAGCAGCGTACAGGCCAATGAGCAGTTCTTC.

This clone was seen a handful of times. CDR3 sequence: CATSRDPGGNQPQHF. CDR3 DNA sequence: TGTGCCACCAGCAGAGATCCCGGGGGCAATCAGCCCCAGCATTTT. The chain has TRBV15 and TRBJ1-5, with no clear D. The CDR3 has 15 residues. V gave up 0 bases and J gave up 2 bases, with 8 bases separating them. The germline CDR1 and CDR2 sequences are LNHNV and YYDKDF (reference sequence).

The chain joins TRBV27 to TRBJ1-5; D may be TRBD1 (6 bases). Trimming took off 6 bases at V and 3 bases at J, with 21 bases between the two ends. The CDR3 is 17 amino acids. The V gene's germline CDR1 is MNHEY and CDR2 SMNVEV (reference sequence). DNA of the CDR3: TGTGCCAGCAGGAGATCCGGACAGACATACATCAATCAGCCCCAGCATTTT. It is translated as CASRRSGQTYINQPQHF.

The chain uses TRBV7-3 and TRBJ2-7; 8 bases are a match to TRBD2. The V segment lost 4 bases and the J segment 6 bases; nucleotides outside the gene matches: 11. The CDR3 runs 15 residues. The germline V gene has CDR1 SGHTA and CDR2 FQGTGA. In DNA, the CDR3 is TGTGCCAGCAGCTCTTTACCGGGGGGGCTTGCCGAGCAGTACTTC. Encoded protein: CASSSLPGGLAEQYF.

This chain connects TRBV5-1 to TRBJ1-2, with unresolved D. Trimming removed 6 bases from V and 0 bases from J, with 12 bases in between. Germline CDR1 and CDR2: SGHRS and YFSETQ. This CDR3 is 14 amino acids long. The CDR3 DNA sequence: TGCGCCAGCAATGTCCATCCAGCTAACTATGGCTACACCTTC. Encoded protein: CASNVHPANYGYTF.